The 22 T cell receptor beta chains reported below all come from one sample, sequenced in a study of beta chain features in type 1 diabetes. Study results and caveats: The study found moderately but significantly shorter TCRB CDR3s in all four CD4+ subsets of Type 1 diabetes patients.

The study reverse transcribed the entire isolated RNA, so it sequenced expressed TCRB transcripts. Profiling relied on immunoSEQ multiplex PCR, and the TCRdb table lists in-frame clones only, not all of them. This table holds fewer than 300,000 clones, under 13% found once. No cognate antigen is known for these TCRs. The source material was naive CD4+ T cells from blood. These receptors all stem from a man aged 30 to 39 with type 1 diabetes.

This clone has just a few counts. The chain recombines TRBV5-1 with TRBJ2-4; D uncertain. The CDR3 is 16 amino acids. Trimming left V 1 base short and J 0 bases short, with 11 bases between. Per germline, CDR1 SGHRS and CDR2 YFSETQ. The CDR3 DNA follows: TGCGCCAGCAGCTTGTCTCTAACTGCAGCCAAAAACATTCAGTACTTC. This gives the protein CASSLSLTAAKNIQYF.

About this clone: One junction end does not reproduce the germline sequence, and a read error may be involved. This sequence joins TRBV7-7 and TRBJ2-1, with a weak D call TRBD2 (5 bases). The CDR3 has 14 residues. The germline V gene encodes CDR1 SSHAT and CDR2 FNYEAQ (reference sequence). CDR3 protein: CASSLSPGYNEQFF. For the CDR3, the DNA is TGTGCTAGCAGTCTTAGCCCGGGGTACAATGAGCAGTTCTTC.

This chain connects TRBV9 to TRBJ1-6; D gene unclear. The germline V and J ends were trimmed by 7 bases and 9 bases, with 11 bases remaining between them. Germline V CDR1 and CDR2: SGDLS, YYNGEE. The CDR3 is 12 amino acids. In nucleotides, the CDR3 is TGTGCCAGCGGGCCTCTGAGTTCACCCCTCCACTTT. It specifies CASGPLSSPLHF. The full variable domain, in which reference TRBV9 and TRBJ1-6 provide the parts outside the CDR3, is DSGVTQTPKHLITATGQRVTLRCSPRSGDLSVYWYQQSLDQGLQFLIQYYNGEERAKGNILERFSAQQFPDLHSELNLSSLELGDSALYFCASGPLSSPLHFGNGTRLTVT.

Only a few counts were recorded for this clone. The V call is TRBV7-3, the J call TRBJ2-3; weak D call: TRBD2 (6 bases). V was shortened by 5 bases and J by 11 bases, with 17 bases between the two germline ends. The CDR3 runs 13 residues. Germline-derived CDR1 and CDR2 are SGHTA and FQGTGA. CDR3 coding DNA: TGTGCCAGCAGCCCCAGGAGGGCCATCGGGCAGTATTTT. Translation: CASSPRRAIGQYF.

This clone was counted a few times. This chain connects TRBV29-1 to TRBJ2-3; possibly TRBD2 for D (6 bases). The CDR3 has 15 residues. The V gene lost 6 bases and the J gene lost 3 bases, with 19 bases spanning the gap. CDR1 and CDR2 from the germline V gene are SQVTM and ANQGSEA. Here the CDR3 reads CSVGGGGHGTDTQYF. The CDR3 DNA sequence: TGCAGCGTGGGGGGTGGCGGCCATGGGACAGATACGCAGTATTTT.

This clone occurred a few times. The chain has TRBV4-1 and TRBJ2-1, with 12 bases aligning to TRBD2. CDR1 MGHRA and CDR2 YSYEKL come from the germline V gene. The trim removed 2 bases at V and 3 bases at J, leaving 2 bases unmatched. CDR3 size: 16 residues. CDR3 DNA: TGCGCCAGCAGCCAACTAGCGGGGGGGCTCTACAATGAGCAGTTCTTC. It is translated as CASSQLAGGLYNEQFF.

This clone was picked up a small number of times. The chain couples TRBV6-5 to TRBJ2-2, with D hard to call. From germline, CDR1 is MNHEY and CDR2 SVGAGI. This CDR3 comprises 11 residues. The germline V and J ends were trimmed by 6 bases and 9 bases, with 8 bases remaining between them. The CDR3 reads CASSADRELFF. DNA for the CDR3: TGTGCCAGCAGCGCTGACAGGGAGCTGTTTTTT.

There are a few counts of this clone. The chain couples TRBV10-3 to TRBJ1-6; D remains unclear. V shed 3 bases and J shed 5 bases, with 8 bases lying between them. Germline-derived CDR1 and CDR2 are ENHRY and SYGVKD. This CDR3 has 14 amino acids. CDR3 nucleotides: TGTGCCATCAGTGAACTCGGGAATAATTCACCCCTCCACTTT. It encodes CAISELGNNSPLHF.

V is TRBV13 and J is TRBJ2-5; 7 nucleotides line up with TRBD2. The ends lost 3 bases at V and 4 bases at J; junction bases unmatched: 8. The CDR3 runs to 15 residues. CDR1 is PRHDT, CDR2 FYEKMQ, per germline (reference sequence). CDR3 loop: CASSFRRGIIETQYF. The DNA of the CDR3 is TGTGCCAGCAGCTTTCGGCGGGGGATAATAGAGACCCAGTACTTC.

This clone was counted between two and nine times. The CDR3 is CATRNRQGNQPQHF. DNA for the CDR3: TGTGCCACCAGAAACCGACAGGGGAATCAGCCCCAGCATTTT. V and J are TRBV15 and TRBJ1-5, with 8 bases fitting TRBD1. Unmatched junction bases numbered 5, after V lost 6 bases and J lost 4 bases. This CDR3 comprises 14 residues. CDR1 and CDR2 from the germline V gene are LNHNV and YYDKDF (reference sequence).

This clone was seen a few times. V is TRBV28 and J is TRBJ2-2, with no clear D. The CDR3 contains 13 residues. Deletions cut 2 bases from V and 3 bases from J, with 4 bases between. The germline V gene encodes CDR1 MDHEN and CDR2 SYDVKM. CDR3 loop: CASSLGHTGELFF. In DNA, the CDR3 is TGTGCCAGCAGTTTAGGGCACACCGGGGAGCTGTTTTTT.

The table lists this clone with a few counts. The CDR3 DNA is TGTGCCAGTAGTAGCGATATCTATGGCTACACCTTC. Residues: CASSSDIYGYTF. The J gene is TRBJ1-2, the V gene TRBV19; D is undetermined. V was cut by 4 bases and J by 4 bases, with 7 bases left in between. This CDR3 is 12 amino acids long. Germline loops: CDR1 LNHDA, CDR2 SQIVND (reference sequence). The full variable domain, completed using reference TRBV19 and TRBJ1-2, is DGGITQSPKYLFRKEGQNVTLSCEQNLNHDAMYWYRQDPGQGLRLIYYSQIVNDFQKGDIAEGYSVSREKKESFPLTVTSAQKNPTAFYLCASSSDIYGYTFGSGTRLTVV.

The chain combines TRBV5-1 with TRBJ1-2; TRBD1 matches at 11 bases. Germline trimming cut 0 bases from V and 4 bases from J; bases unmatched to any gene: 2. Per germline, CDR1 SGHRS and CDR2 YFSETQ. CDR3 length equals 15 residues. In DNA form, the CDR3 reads TGCGCCAGCAGCTTGGACGGGACAGGGGGCTATGGCTACACCTTC. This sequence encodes CASSLDGTGGYGYTF.

This CDR3 is CASRTGQETQYF. The CDR3 DNA reads as TGTGCCAGCAGGACAGGGCAAGAGACCCAGTACTTC. The chain employs TRBV6-5 and TRBJ2-5; 7 bases align to TRBD1. This CDR3 spans 12 amino acids. Unmatched junction bases numbered 0, after V lost 6 bases and J lost 2 bases. Germline V lookup: CDR1 MNHEY, CDR2 SVGAGI.

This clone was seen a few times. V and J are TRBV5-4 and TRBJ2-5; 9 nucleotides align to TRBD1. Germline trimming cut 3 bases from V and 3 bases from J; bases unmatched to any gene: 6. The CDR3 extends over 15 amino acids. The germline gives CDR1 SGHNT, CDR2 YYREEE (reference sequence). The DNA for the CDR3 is TGTGCCAGCAGCTCCACAACAGGGGGCGAAGAGACCCAGTACTTC. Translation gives CASSSTTGGEETQYF.

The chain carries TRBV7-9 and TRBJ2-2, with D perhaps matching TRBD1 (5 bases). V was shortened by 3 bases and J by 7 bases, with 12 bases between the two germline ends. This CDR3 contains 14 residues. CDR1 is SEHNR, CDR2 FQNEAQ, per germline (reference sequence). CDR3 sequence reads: CASSFSRGGGELFF. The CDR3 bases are TGTGCCAGCAGCTTTTCAAGGGGCGGCGGGGAGCTGTTTTTT.

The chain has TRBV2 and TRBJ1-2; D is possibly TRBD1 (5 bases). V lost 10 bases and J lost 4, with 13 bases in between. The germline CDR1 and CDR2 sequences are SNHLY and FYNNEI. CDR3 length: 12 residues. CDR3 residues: CANQGSGYGYTF. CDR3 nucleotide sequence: TGTGCCAACCAGGGCTCAGGCTATGGCTACACCTTC. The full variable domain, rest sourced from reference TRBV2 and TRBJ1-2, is EPEVTQTPSHQVTQMGQEVILRCVPISNHLYFYWYRQILGQKVEFLVSFYNNEISEKSEIFDDQFSVERPDGSNFTLKIRSTKLEDSAMYFCANQGSGYGYTFGSGTRLTVV.

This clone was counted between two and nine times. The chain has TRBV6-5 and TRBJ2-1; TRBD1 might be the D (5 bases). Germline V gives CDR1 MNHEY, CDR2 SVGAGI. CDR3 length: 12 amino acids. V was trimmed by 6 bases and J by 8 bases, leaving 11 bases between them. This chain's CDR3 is CASRSRVYEQFF. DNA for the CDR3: TGTGCCAGCAGATCCAGGGTTTATGAGCAGTTCTTC.

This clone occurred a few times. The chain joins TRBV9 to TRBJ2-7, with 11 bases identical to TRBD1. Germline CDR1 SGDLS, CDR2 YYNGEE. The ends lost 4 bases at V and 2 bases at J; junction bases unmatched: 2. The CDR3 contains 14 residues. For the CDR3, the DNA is TGTGCCAGCAGCCGGACAGGGGGCGCCTACGAGCAGTACTTC. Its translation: CASSRTGGAYEQYF.

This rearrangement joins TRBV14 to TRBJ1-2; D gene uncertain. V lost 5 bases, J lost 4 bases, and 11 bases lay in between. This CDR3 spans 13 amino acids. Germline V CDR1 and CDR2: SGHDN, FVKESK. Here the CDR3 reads CASSLMPSYGYTF. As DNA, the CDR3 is TGTGCCAGCAGCTTAATGCCCAGCTATGGCTACACCTTC.

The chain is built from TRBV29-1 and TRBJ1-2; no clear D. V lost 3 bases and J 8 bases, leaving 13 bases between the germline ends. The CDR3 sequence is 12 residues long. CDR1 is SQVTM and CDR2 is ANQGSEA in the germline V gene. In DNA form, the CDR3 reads TGCAGCGTTGATCTTCGACGGGAGGGCTACACCTTC. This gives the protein CSVDLRREGYTF.

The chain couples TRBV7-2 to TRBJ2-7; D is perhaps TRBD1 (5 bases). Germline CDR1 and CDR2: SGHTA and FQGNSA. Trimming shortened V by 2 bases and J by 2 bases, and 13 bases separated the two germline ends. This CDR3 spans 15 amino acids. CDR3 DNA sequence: TGTGCCAGCAGCTTATCCAGTTACAGGACCTACGAGCAGTACTTC. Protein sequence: CASSLSSYRTYEQYF.